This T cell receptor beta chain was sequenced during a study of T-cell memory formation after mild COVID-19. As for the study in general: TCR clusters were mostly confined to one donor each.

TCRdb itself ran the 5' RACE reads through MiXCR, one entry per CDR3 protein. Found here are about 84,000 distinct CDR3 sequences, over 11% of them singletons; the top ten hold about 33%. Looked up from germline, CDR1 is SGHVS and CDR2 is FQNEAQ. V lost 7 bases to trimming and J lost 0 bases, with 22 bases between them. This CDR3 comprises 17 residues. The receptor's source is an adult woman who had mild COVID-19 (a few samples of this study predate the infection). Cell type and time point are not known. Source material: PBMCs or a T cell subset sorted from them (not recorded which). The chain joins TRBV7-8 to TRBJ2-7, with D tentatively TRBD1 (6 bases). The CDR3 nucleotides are TGTGCCAGCACGCTTCCTTTTACCGGGACAAGCTCCTACGAGCAGTACTTC. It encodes CASTLPFTGTSSYEQYF.